The 2 T cell receptor beta chains in this list originate from one sample, sequenced in a study of blood T cell repertoires in COVID-19. The data were produced by immunoSEQ multiplex PCR, yet TCRdb's version contains in-frame clones alone and is incomplete. The sample consists of 65,000 to 90,000 clones, 70% to 90% of them appearing once. The sample taken for sequencing was peripheral blood. These receptors were obtained from a man aged 45-65 years with acute or convalescent COVID-19.

The chain combines TRBV5-1 with TRBJ1-2, with 9 bases aligning to TRBD1. V lost 3 bases, J lost 6 bases, and 12 bases stayed unmatched. The CDR3 totals 16 residues. Per germline, CDR1 SGHRS and CDR2 YFSETQ. CDR3: CASSSLAQGALNGYTF. CDR3 DNA sequence: TGCGCCAGCAGCTCGTTGGCACAGGGGGCATTGAATGGCTACACCTTC.

J is TRBJ1-2 and V is TRBV28; maybe TRBD1 (6 bases). CDR3 length: 12 amino acids. Germline assignment: CDR1 MDHEN and CDR2 SYDVKM. V lost 5 bases to trimming and J lost 8 bases, with 12 bases between them. CDR3 amino acids: CASSTGLGGYTF. For the CDR3, the DNA is TGTGCCAGCAGTACAGGGCTGGGAGGCTACACCTTC.